Shown below are 27 T cell receptor beta chains from a single sample sequenced in a study of cytomegalovirus exposure and HLA in healthy donors. Using immunoSEQ multiplex PCR, the repertoire was profiled, and TCRdb retains in-frame clones only, with some absent. Of around 170,000 clones listed, 85% are singletons. Sequenced input: PBMCs. These receptors all stem from a man between 18 and 35 years old in good health and CMV-seropositive.

CDR3 residues: CASSPGRFEAFF. In nucleotides, the CDR3 is TGTGCCAGCAGCCCGGGAAGATTTGAAGCTTTCTTT. The V call is TRBV6-1, the J call TRBJ1-1; no clear D gene. V was cut by 6 bases and J by 7 bases, with 12 bases left in between. CDR3 length: 12 residues. Germline V lookup: CDR1 MNHNS, CDR2 SASEGT.

The rearrangement links TRBV7-2 to TRBJ1-6; 7 nucleotides line up with TRBD1. CDR1 SGHTA and CDR2 FQGNSA come from the germline V gene. Germline trimming cut 5 bases from V and 8 bases from J; bases unmatched to any gene: 9. The CDR3 runs 15 residues. The chain's CDR3 is CASSDTGATHSPLHF. The CDR3 DNA follows: TGTGCCAGCAGCGACACAGGGGCCACTCATTCACCCCTCCACTTT.

The chain recombines TRBV6-1 with TRBJ1-2, with D possibly matching TRBD1 (5 bases). CDR3 size: 14 residues. V was trimmed by 8 bases and J by 0 bases, leaving 13 bases between them. Germline lookup yields CDR1 MNHNS and CDR2 SASEGT. Here the CDR3 DNA reads TGTGCCAGCGTTCCAGAGACAGCTAACTATGGCTACACCTTC. It yields the protein CASVPETANYGYTF.

This rearrangement joins TRBV6-5 to TRBJ2-7; maybe TRBD1 (5 bases). V gave up 0 bases and J gave up 4 bases, with 13 bases separating them. The CDR3 loop spans 15 amino acids. CDR1 is MNHEY and CDR2 is SVGAGI in the germline V gene. In nucleotides, the CDR3 is TGTGCCAGCAGTTACTCGACAGACAGTGTATACGAGCAGTACTTC. Encoded protein: CASSYSTDSVYEQYF.

This clone was seen a single time. The V call is TRBV27, the J call TRBJ2-5; tentative D call: TRBD1 (6 bases). CDR3 size: 12 residues. Germline CDR1 and CDR2: MNHEY and SMNVEV (reference sequence). V lost 11 bases to trimming and J lost 7 bases, with 17 bases between them. The CDR3 reads CASRGEEGTQYF. The CDR3, as DNA: TGTGCCTCCAGGGGCGAGGAAGGGACCCAGTACTTC.

The chain recombines TRBV4-1 with TRBJ1-2; the D gene is possibly TRBD1 (5 bases). CDR1 is MGHRA, CDR2 YSYEKL, per germline. V was trimmed by 1 base and J by 3 bases, leaving 15 bases between them. The CDR3 length is 16 residues. CDR3 sequence: CASSQGNVGAHYGYTF. CDR3 nucleotide sequence: TGCGCCAGCAGCCAAGGGAATGTAGGGGCGCACTATGGCTACACCTTC.

J is TRBJ2-1 and V is TRBV5-1, with 8 bases fitting TRBD2. The CDR3 is 15 residues long. Trimming took 2 bases from V and 5 from J; bases not matched to a gene: 6. CDR1 and CDR2 (germline): SGHRS, YFSETQ. CDR3 DNA: TGCGCCAGCAGCTTTCGAGCGGGAGTCAACAATGAGCAGTTCTTC. This codes for CASSFRAGVNNEQFF. The variable domain in full, with the rest retrieved from reference TRBV5-1 and TRBJ2-1, is KAGVTQTPRYLIKTRGQQVTLSCSPISGHRSVSWYQQTPGQGLQFLFEYFSETQRNKGNFPGRFSGRQFSNSRSEMNVSTLELGDSALYLCASSFRAGVNNEQFFGPGTRLTVL.

With respect to this clone: Its ends do not fully match the called genes, so a read error is possible. V is TRBV4-2 and J is TRBJ2-2, with a weak D call TRBD1 (6 bases). The CDR3 length is 13 residues. Germline V gene lookup returns CDR1 LGHNA and CDR2 YNFKEQ. The CDR3 coding sequence is TGTGCCAGCAGCCAGGGGGACACCGAGGAGCTGTTTTTT. Translating gives CASSQGDTEELFF.

V gene TRBV5-1 combines with J gene TRBJ1-1; D unclear. The germline V gene has CDR1 SGHRS and CDR2 YFSETQ. The length of the CDR3 is 15 residues. Trimming cost V 4 bases and J 0 bases, with 13 bases left between them. Written as DNA, the CDR3 is TGCGCCAGCAGCCAACCATCGGGGATGAACACTGAAGCTTTCTTT. Amino acid sequence: CASSQPSGMNTEAFF.

This clone has a handful of counts. The chain uses TRBV5-5 and TRBJ1-6, with D possibly TRBD1 on 6 matching bases. Trimming took off 2 bases at V and 10 bases at J, with 13 bases between the two ends. This CDR3 is built from 14 residues. The germline V gene encodes CDR1 SGHKS and CDR2 YYEKEE (reference sequence). CDR3 in amino acids: CASSLGGAGSPLHF. In DNA, the CDR3 is TGTGCCAGCAGCTTAGGGGGAGCGGGGTCACCCCTCCACTTT.

V is TRBV7-6 and J is TRBJ2-7; D remains unclear. V lost 0 bases, J lost 1 base, and 10 bases lay in between. The germline gives CDR1 SGHVS, CDR2 FNYEAQ. This CDR3 spans 15 amino acids. The CDR3 sequence: CASSLAPGPSYEQYF. The CDR3 DNA sequence: TGTGCCAGCAGCTTAGCGCCAGGTCCGTCCTACGAGCAGTACTTC.

The rearrangement joins TRBV7-3 to TRBJ2-3; TRBD2 is a possible D gene (6 bases). CDR3 size: 14 residues. Looked up from germline, CDR1 is SGHTA and CDR2 is FQGTGA. V was cut by 2 bases and J by 5 bases, with 11 bases left in between. The CDR3 here is CASSLGTSGDTQYF. The DNA of the CDR3 is TGTGCCAGCAGCTTAGGGACTTCAGGAGATACGCAGTATTTT. The full variable domain, its missing parts supplied by reference TRBV7-3 and TRBJ2-3, is GAGVSQTPSNKVTEKGKYVELRCDPISGHTALYWYRQSLGQGPEFLIYFQGTGAADDSGLPNDRFFAVRPEGSVSTLKIQRTERGDSAVYLCASSLGTSGDTQYFGPGTRLTVL.

V gene TRBV30 combines with J gene TRBJ1-6, with no clear D. Trimming stripped 0 bases from V and 9 bases from J, with 9 bases between. The CDR3 is 13 amino acids. CDR1 is GTSNPN and CDR2 is SVGIG in the germline V gene (reference sequence). The CDR3 here is CAWSVAPSSPLHF. The CDR3 region has the DNA TGTGCCTGGAGTGTAGCGCCATCTTCACCCCTCCACTTT.

This sequence joins TRBV6-1 and TRBJ2-1; a possible D gene is TRBD1 (8 bases). CDR3 size: 14 residues. CDR1 is MNHNS and CDR2 is SASEGT in the germline V gene. The V and J ends lost 5 bases and 8 bases respectively, with 16 bases between them. The CDR3 loop is CASSHGTGGDEQFF. The CDR3 bases are TGTGCCAGCAGTCATGGCACAGGGGGGGATGAGCAGTTCTTC.

The chain carries TRBV5-1 and TRBJ2-3; a possible D gene is TRBD1 (5 bases). There are 14 residues in the CDR3. CDR1 is SGHRS, CDR2 YFSETQ, per germline. Trimming took off 7 bases at V and 1 base at J, with 13 bases between the two ends. The CDR3, as DNA: TGCGCCAGCGGGATGACAGCCCGCACAGATACGCAGTATTTT. Protein: CASGMTARTDTQYF.

V and J are TRBV27 and TRBJ1-6, with 8 bases matching TRBD1. This CDR3 is 16 amino acids long. The junction had 13 bases not matched to a gene; V was cut back by 4 bases and J by 11 bases. From germline, CDR1 is MNHEY and CDR2 SMNVEV (reference sequence). CDR3 protein: CASSSRQGPPYPPLHF. Written as DNA, the CDR3 is TGTGCCAGCAGTTCGAGACAGGGGCCACCTTATCCACCCCTCCACTTT.

The J gene is TRBJ2-7, the V gene TRBV27, with D perhaps matching TRBD1 (6 bases). The germline gives CDR1 MNHEY, CDR2 SMNVEV (reference sequence). Trimming cost V 3 bases and J 2 bases, with 11 bases left between them. The CDR3 is made up of 14 amino acids. The CDR3 loop is CASSFRGFPYEQYF. CDR3 DNA sequence: TGTGCCAGCAGTTTCAGGGGTTTCCCCTACGAGCAGTACTTC.

The chain carries TRBV9 and TRBJ2-5; the D is unclear. Germline V gene sequence: CDR1 SGDLS, CDR2 YYNGEE. Between the trimmed V and J ends, which lost 3 bases and 3 bases, there was a span of 9 bases. This CDR3 contains 13 residues. The CDR3 here is CASSANFEETQYF. CDR3 sequence (DNA): TGTGCCAGCAGCGCCAACTTTGAAGAGACCCAGTACTTC.

This chain links TRBV28 with TRBJ2-6; 7 bases match TRBD1. The germline V gene encodes CDR1 MDHEN and CDR2 SYDVKM. This CDR3 comprises 20 residues. The V segment lost 4 bases and the J segment 4 bases; nucleotides outside the gene matches: 19. In nucleotides, the CDR3 is TGTGCCAGCAGTTCCTTGTACCCGGGACAGATGTCTGGAGGGGCCAACGTCCTGACTTTC. Its protein product is CASSSLYPGQMSGGANVLTF. Supplemented by reference TRBV28 and TRBJ2-6, the full variable domain reads DVKVTQSSRYLVKRTGEKVFLECVQDMDHENMFWYRQDPGLGLRLIYFSYDVKMKEKGDIPEGYSVSREKKERFSLILESASTNQTSMYLCASSSLYPGQMSGGANVLTFGAGSRLTVL.

This clone occurred once. J is TRBJ2-7 and V is TRBV9, with D tentatively TRBD1 (5 bases). With 6 bases removed from V and 2 bases from J, the gap between germline ends came to 21 bases. The CDR3 totals 16 residues. Per the germline V gene, CDR1 is SGDLS and CDR2 is YYNGEE. The CDR3 DNA follows: TGTGCCAGCAAGTTGGGGCAACGCAGAATTACCTACGAGCAGTACTTC. It encodes CASKLGQRRITYEQYF.

The J gene is TRBJ2-3, the V gene TRBV28, with 9 bases lining up with TRBD1. V was pared by 5 bases and J by 5 bases, with 8 bases of the junction left unmatched. This CDR3 has 15 amino acids. Germline loops: CDR1 MDHEN, CDR2 SYDVKM. This CDR3 reads CASSPPGQGKDTQYF. The CDR3, as DNA: TGTGCCAGCAGTCCGCCGGGACAGGGAAAAGATACGCAGTATTTT. Combining the CDR3 with reference TRBV28 and TRBJ2-3 gives the whole variable domain DVKVTQSSRYLVKRTGEKVFLECVQDMDHENMFWYRQDPGLGLRLIYFSYDVKMKEKGDIPEGYSVSREKKERFSLILESASTNQTSMYLCASSPPGQGKDTQYFGPGTRLTVL.

The chain links TRBV4-1 to TRBJ1-1; 7 positions match TRBD1. Trimming at V came to 0 bases and at J to 4 bases, leaving 8 bases not matched to a gene. Germline CDR1 reads MGHRA; CDR2 reads YSYEKL. The CDR3 contains 16 residues. CDR3 in amino acids: CASSQEFPGGVTEAFF. In DNA form, the CDR3 reads TGCGCCAGCAGCCAAGAATTTCCAGGGGGAGTCACTGAAGCTTTCTTT.

V gene TRBV2 combines with J gene TRBJ2-7; TRBD1 matches 7 bases. CDR1 and CDR2 from the germline V gene are SNHLY and FYNNEI. The CDR3 sequence is 14 residues long. V trimming: 7 bases; J trimming: 2 bases; junction bases outside the gene matches: 8. DNA for the CDR3: TGTGCCAGCAAATCGGGGACAGCTACCTACGAGCAGTACTTC. Translated: CASKSGTATYEQYF.

The J gene is TRBJ2-5, the V gene TRBV2, with D unclear. From germline, CDR1 is SNHLY and CDR2 FYNNEI. The CDR3 contains 10 residues. V was trimmed by 8 bases and J by 7 bases, leaving 8 bases between them. The CDR3 bases are TGTGCCAGCTTTCTAGGGACCCAGTACTTC. Translated, it gives CASFLGTQYF. The full variable domain, completed using reference TRBV2 and TRBJ2-5, is EPEVTQTPSHQVTQMGQEVILRCVPISNHLYFYWYRQILGQKVEFLVSFYNNEISEKSEIFDDQFSVERPDGSNFTLKIRSTKLEDSAMYFCASFLGTQYFGPGTRLLVL.

CDR3 coding DNA: TGCGCCAGCACCAAACAGGGAGGGGGTTACGAGCAGTACTTC. Translation gives CASTKQGGGYEQYF. This rearrangement joins TRBV5-1 to TRBJ2-7, with a possible D match to TRBD2 (7 bases). This CDR3 has 14 residues. V lost 6 bases and J 4 bases, leaving 17 bases between the germline ends. Germline V gives CDR1 SGHRS, CDR2 YFSETQ.

The chain recombines TRBV5-4 with TRBJ2-7, with no clear D. The CDR3 extends over 14 amino acids. The germline gives CDR1 SGHNT, CDR2 YYREEE (reference sequence). V lost 1 base and J lost 1, with 9 bases in between. CDR3 residues: CASSLFQESYEQYF. DNA for the CDR3: TGTGCCAGCAGCTTGTTTCAGGAATCCTACGAGCAGTACTTC.

V and J are TRBV11-2 and TRBJ2-7; perhaps TRBD1 as D (6 bases). Germline V gives CDR1 SGHAT, CDR2 FQNNGV. This CDR3 region has 15 residues. Deletions cut 1 base from V and 3 bases from J, with 13 bases between. The CDR3 nucleotides are TGTGCCAGCAGCTTAGGACTTGGGGGCCACTACGAGCAGTACTTC. Translating it yields CASSLGLGGHYEQYF.